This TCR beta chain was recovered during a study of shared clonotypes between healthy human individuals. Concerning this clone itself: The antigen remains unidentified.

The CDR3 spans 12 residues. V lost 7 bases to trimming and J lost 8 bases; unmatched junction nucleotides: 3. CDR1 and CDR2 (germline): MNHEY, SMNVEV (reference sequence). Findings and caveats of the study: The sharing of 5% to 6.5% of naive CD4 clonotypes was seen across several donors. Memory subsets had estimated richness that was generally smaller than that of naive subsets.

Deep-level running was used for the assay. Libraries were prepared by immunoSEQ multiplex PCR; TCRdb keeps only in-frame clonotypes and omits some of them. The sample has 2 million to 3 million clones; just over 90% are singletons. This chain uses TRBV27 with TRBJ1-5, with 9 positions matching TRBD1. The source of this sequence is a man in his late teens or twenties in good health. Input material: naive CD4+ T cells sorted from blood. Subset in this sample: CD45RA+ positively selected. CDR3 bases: TGTGCCAGCAAGACAGGGGGAAAGCCCCAGCATTTT. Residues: CASKTGGKPQHF.